The rows below give T cell receptor beta chains drawn from one sample of a study of molecular identifiers for immune sequencing clone quantification. TCRdb re-analysed the PCR reads in MiXCR, keeping a single row per CDR3 protein. The sample lists approximately 54,000 distinct CDR3 sequences, roughly 24% occurring once. The sample taken for sequencing was naive CD8+ T cells from blood, with Jurkat cell RNA spiked in. The receptors were sampled from a human donor in good health. Some libraries in this study had Jurkat cell RNA spiked in. Each CDR3 is given with its conserved first and last residue. D genes are given only for firm matches. Some rows mark clone size as missing; the rest say once, few, many or name a class of expanded clone.

v_gene	abundance	d_gene	j_gene	CDR3aa	CDR3nt
TRBV28	-	-	TRBJ2-1	CASSPLALFYSEQFF	TGTGCCAGCAGTCCATTAGCGCTTTTCTACAGTGAGCAGTTCTTC
TRBV7-8	many	TRBD2	TRBJ2-5	CASSLPGLAGAQETQYF	TGTGCCAGCAGCTTACCTGGACTAGCGGGGGCCCAAGAGACCCAGTACTTC
TRBV12-3/TRBV12-4	-	-	TRBJ2-5	CASIGAGGTQYF	TGTGCCAGCATTGGGGCCGGAGGGACCCAGTACTTC
TRBV29-1	many	-	TRBJ2-2	CSVDTDNTGELFF	TGCAGCGTTGACACGGACAACACCGGGGAGCTGTTTTTT
TRBV12-3/TRBV12-4	few	-	TRBJ2-5	CASSLGHYTRETQYF	TGTGCCAGCAGTTTGGGGCACTATACGAGAGAGACCCAGTACTTC
TRBV6-2/TRBV6-3	many	-	TRBJ1-5	CASRSDSYSNQPQHF	TGTGCCAGCAGATCGGACAGCTATAGCAATCAGCCCCAGCATTTT
TRBV7-2	many	-	TRBJ1-1	CACRGSNTEAFF	TGTGCCTGTCGCGGGTCTAACACTGAAGCTTTCTTT
TRBV3-1	many	-	TRBJ1-1	CASSHSGTPNTEAFF	TGTGCCAGCAGCCATTCTGGGACACCAAACACTGAAGCTTTCTTT
TRBV20-1	many	-	TRBJ1-5	CSANEGYSNQPQHF	TGCAGTGCTAACGAGGGCTATAGCAATCAGCCCCAGCATTTT
TRBV3-1	many	TRBD1	TRBJ2-7	CASSQGTGLGEQYF	TGTGCCAGCAGCCAAGGGACAGGGCTGGGGGAGCAGTACTTC
TRBV19	many	TRBD1	TRBJ2-7	CASATGGSATEQYF	TGTGCCAGTGCCACAGGGGGCTCAGCTACTGAGCAGTACTTC
TRBV5-8	many	-	TRBJ2-3	CASSLLVGADTQYF	TGTGCCAGCAGCTTGCTCGTGGGAGCAGATACGCAGTATTTT
TRBV7-9	many	TRBD2	TRBJ2-3	CASSRTSVTDTQYF	TGTGCCAGCAGCCGGACTAGCGTAACAGATACGCAGTATTTT
TRBV9	-	-	TRBJ1-5	CASSVGADTQPQHF	TGTGCCAGCAGCGTAGGGGCAGACACCCAGCCCCAGCATTTT
TRBV12-3/TRBV12-4	once	-	TRBJ2-5	CARSLEPQYF	TGTGCCCGCAGTTTGGAGCCCCAGTACTTC
TRBV30	few	-	TRBJ2-3	CAWSTIQSTDTQYF	TGTGCCTGGAGTACCATCCAGAGCACAGATACGCAGTATTTT
TRBV12-3/TRBV12-4	many	-	TRBJ2-1	CASSSPGGANNEQFF	TGTGCCAGCAGTTCCCCCGGTGGGGCCAACAATGAGCAGTTCTTC
TRBV29-1	-	-	TRBJ1-1	CRGAQGSSYAFF	TGCCGCGGGGCACAGGGTTCGTCTTATGCTTTCTTT
TRBV27	many	-	TRBJ2-7	CASSLGQPYEQYF	TGTGCCAGCAGTTTAGGACAGCCCTACGAGCAGTACTTC
TRBV18	-	-	TRBJ2-5	CASSPPHETQYF	TGTGCCAGCTCACCACCACACGAGACCCAGTACTTC
TRBV14	-	-	TRBJ2-3	CTSSQDRGDYSTDTRYF	TGTACCAGCAGCCAAGATCGTGGAGACTATAGCACAGATACGCGGTATTTT
TRBV20-1	many	-	TRBJ2-3	CSARAWDSADTQYF	TGCAGTGCTAGAGCTTGGGACTCCGCAGATACGCAGTATTTT
TRBV7-6	many	TRBD1	TRBJ1-4	CASSLGLTGLNEKLFF	TGTGCCAGCAGCTTGGGGTTGACAGGGCTTAATGAAAAACTGTTTTTT
TRBV12-3/TRBV12-4	many	-	TRBJ2-2	CASSFRVGELFF	TGTGCCAGCAGTTTTAGGGTCGGGGAGCTGTTTTTT
TRBV29-1	many	-	TRBJ2-1	CSVCCEGSYNEQFF	TGCAGCGTTTGTTGTGAGGGTAGTTACAATGAGCAGTTCTTC
TRBV7-9	many	-	TRBJ2-5	CASSLWALQGQETQYF	TGTGCCAGCAGCTTATGGGCTCTGCAGGGCCAAGAGACCCAGTACTTC
TRBV6-5	few	TRBD1	TRBJ2-2	CASSYETGVPGELFF	TGTGCCAGCAGTTACGAGACAGGGGTCCCCGGGGAGCTGTTTTTT
TRBV12-3/TRBV12-4	many	-	TRBJ1-1	CASTAVRGTEAFF	TGTGCCAGCACCGCGGTCCGGGGGACTGAAGCTTTCTTT
TRBV9	many	TRBD1	TRBJ2-5	CASSPWDRYGETQYF	TGTGCCAGCAGCCCATGGGACAGGTATGGGGAGACCCAGTACTTC
TRBV9	-	-	TRBJ1-1	CASSRRGTNTEAFF	TGTGCCAGCAGCCGGCGGGGAACGAACACTGAAGCTTTCTTT
TRBV29-1	-	-	TRBJ2-5	CSVELYASQETQYF	TGCAGCGTTGAATTGTACGCATCCCAAGAGACCCAGTACTTC
TRBV12-3/TRBV12-4	many	-	TRBJ2-2	CASSPPGATGELFF	TGTGCCAGCAGTCCCCCCGGAGCCACCGGGGAGCTGTTTTTT
TRBV27	many	-	TRBJ1-3	CASSLSAGAGNTIYF	TGTGCCAGCAGTTTATCAGCGGGCGCGGGAAACACCATATATTTT
TRBV5-6	-	-	TRBJ2-2	CASSFSGELFF	TGTGCCAGCAGCTTTTCTGGGGAGCTGTTTTTT
TRBV9	many	-	TRBJ2-7	CASSARNGRGASDEQYF	TGTGCCAGCAGCGCCCGGAACGGACGGGGAGCTTCGGACGAGCAGTACTTC
TRBV9	many	TRBD2	TRBJ2-7	CASSSEGGGAYEQYF	TGTGCCAGCAGCTCAGAGGGCGGGGGGGCCTACGAGCAGTACTTC
TRBV12-3/TRBV12-4	many	TRBD2	TRBJ2-1	CASSLMGGGADNEQFF	TGTGCCAGCAGTTTAATGGGCGGGGGGGCAGACAATGAGCAGTTCTTC
TRBV7-3	-	TRBD2	TRBJ2-1	CARPHPSGGGGHNEQFF	TGTGCCCGCCCCCACCCCTCCGGGGGGGGGGGGCACAATGAGCAGTTCTTC
TRBV19	-	-	TRBJ2-2	CASSLTGPGELFF	TGTGCCAGTAGTTTGACAGGTCCCGGGGAGCTGTTTTTT
TRBV29-1	-	-	TRBJ2-7	CSVALAQGPYEQYF	TGCAGCGTTGCCCTGGCGCAGGGACCCTACGAGCAGTACTTC
TRBV5-6	few	TRBD1	TRBJ2-7	CASSPWTGSFYEQYF	TGTGCCAGCAGCCCGTGGACAGGGAGCTTCTACGAGCAGTACTTC
TRBV11-2	-	TRBD2	TRBJ2-3	CASSLAAGGADTQYF	TGTGCCAGCAGCTTAGCAGCGGGAGGGGCAGATACGCAGTATTTT
TRBV6-5	many	-	TRBJ1-5	CASSPTGISQPQHF	TGTGCCAGCAGCCCCACTGGGATAAGTCAGCCCCAGCATTTT
TRBV7-9	many	-	TRBJ2-7	CASSPDGSSYEQYF	TGTGCCAGCAGCCCGGACGGGAGCTCCTACGAGCAGTACTTC
TRBV29-1	-	TRBD2	TRBJ2-2	CGVPGGANTGELFF	TGCGGCGTTCCGGGGGGGGCTAACACCGGGGAGCTGTTTTTT
TRBV7-9	medium-sized	-	TRBJ2-3	CASSLSGTELDTQYF	TGTGCCAGCAGCTTATCCGGGACGGAGCTAGATACGCAGTATTTT
TRBV19	-	-	TRBJ2-7	CASSQVGVSYEQYF	TGTGCCAGTAGCCAGGTCGGGGTCTCCTACGAGCAGTACTTC